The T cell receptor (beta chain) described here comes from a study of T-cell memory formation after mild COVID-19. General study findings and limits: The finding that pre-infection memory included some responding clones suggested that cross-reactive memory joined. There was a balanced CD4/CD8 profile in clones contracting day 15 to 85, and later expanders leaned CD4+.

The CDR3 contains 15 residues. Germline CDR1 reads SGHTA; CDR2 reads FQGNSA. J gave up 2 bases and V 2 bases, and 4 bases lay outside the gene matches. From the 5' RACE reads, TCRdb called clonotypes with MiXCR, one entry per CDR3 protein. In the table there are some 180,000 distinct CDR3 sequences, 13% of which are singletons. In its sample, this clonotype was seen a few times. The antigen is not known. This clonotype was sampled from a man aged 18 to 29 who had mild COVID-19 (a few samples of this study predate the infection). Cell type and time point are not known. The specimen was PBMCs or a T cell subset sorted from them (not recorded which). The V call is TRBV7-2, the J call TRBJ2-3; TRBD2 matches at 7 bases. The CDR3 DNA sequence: TGTGCCAGCAGCTTACAGCGGGGAAACACAGATACGCAGTATTTT. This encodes CASSLQRGNTDTQYF.